This record covers a single T cell receptor (beta chain). The junction departs from germline at one end; a sequencing error may be responsible. This sample is part of a study of blood T cell repertoires in COVID-19. On the study more broadly: Specimens from acute and convalescent COVID-19 originated in the United States, Italy and Spain. Sources were T cells, B-cell-depleted T cells, or PBMCs; the material itself was cDNA or gDNA.

In the original workflow: Cell counts per sample came from amplifying reference gene primers. This table comes from immunoSEQ multiplex PCR, and its TCRdb copy is limited to in-frame clones, with some not included. The DNA gave D and trimming, while V, J and clone size come from that table. The sample has 150,000 to 200,000 clones; approximately 90% are singletons. CDR1 is SGHDT and CDR2 is YYEEEE in the germline V gene. This CDR3 region has 15 residues. The sample consisted of peripheral blood. The rearrangement links TRBV5-6 to TRBJ2-1; TRBD1 aligns across 10 bases. The source of this sequence is a man in his late teens or twenties who had recovered from COVID-19. CDR3 amino acids: CASNLWDRGYGEQFF. CDR3 DNA: TGTGCCAGCAACTTGTGGGACAGGGGATATGGTGAGCAGTTCTTC.